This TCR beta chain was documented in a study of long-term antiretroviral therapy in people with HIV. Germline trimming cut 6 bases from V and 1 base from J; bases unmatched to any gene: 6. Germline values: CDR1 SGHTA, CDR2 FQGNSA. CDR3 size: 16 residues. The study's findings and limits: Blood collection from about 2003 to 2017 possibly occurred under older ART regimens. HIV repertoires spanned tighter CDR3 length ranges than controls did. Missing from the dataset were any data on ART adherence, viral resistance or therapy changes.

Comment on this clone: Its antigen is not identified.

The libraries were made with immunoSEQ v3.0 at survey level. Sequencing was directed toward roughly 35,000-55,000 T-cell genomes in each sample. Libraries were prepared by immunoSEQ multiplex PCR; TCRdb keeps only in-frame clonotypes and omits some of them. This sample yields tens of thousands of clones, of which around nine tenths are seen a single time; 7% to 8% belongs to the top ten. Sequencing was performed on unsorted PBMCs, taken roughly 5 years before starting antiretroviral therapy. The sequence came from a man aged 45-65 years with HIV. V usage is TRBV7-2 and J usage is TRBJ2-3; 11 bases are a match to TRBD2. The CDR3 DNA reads TGTGCCAGCAGACCCCGACTAGCGGGGCGCACAGATACGCAGTATTTT. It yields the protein CASRPRLAGRTDTQYF.